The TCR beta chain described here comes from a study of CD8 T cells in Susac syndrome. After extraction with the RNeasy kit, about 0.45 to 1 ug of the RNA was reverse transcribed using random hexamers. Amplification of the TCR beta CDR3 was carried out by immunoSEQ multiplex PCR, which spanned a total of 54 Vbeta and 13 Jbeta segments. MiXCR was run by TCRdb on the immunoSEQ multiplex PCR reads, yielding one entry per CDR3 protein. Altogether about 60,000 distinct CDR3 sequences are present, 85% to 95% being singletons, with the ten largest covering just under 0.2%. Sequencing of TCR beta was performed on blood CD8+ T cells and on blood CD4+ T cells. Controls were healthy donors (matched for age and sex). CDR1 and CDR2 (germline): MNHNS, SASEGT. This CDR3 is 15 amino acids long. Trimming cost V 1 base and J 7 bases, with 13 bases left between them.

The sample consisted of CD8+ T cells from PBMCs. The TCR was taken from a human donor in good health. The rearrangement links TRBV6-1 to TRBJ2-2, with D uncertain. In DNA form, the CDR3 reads TGTGCCAGCAGTGAAGAAGTTATCCCGATCGGGGAGCTGTTTTTT. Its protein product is CASSEEVIPIGELFF.